Listed here are 2 T cell receptor beta chains from one sample, sequenced in a study of shared clonotypes between healthy human individuals. Using immunoSEQ multiplex PCR, the repertoire was profiled, and TCRdb retains in-frame clones only, with some absent. The sample yields 950,000 to 1,300,000 clones, around 76% seen once. What was sequenced was memory CD4+ T cells sorted from blood. As to subset: CD45RA-negative fraction. All receptors come from a man younger than 35 in good health.

This chain uses TRBV18 with TRBJ2-2; a weak D match, TRBD1 (6 bases). The germline CDR1 and CDR2 sequences are KGHSH and LQKENI. Trimming took off 2 bases at V and 0 bases at J, with 7 bases between the two ends. This CDR3 region has 15 residues. CDR3 sequence: CASSPGQSNTGELFF. Here the CDR3 DNA reads TGTGCCAGCTCACCAGGACAGTCGAACACCGGGGAGCTGTTTTTT.

The V gene is TRBV7-2, the J gene TRBJ2-2, with TRBD1 matching 10 bases. V was clipped by 5 bases and J by 6 bases; unmatched bases: 6. CDR3 length: 15 amino acids. Germline V gene data show CDR1 as SGHTA and CDR2 as FQGNSA. The CDR3 reads CASSRQGAVPGELFF. Here the CDR3 DNA reads TGTGCCAGCAGCCGACAGGGGGCAGTCCCCGGGGAGCTGTTTTTT. Full variable domain (rest looked up from reference TRBV7-2 and TRBJ2-2): GAGVSQSPSNKVTEKGKDVELRCDPISGHTALYWYRQSLGQGLEFLIYFQGNSAPDKSGLPSDRFSAERTGGSVSTLTIQRTQQEDSAVYLCASSRQGAVPGELFFGEGSRLTVL.